The clone carrying this TCR beta chain appeared a few times. Germline CDR1 SGHNT, CDR2 YENEEA. The CDR3 is made up of 15 amino acids. V was trimmed by 4 bases and J by 3 bases, leaving 16 bases between them. The sample is drawn from a study of shared T cell receptors in the human thymus. Sequencing used immunoSEQ multiplex PCR; TCRdb keeps in-frame clones, though not all of them. The table lists about 660,000 clones, roughly 90% of them singletons. This sample also belongs to another study, concerning human thymus T cells.

The sequence derives from a boy less than two years old with a congenital heart defect. The chain links TRBV11-3 to TRBJ2-7; D may be TRBD2 (6 bases). Sequenced: thymocytes. CDR3 sequence reads: CASSSPGLIDYEQYF. For the CDR3, the DNA is TGTGCCAGCAGCTCACCGGGACTGATCGACTACGAGCAGTACTTC.